A single sample is the source of the 23 T cell receptor beta chains below, sequenced in a study of blood T cell repertoires in COVID-19. Sequencing was performed with immunoSEQ multiplex PCR; in TCRdb, only in-frame clones are kept and a portion is missing. Found here are about 480,000 clones, approximately 88% of them singletons; the top ten hold 7.8%. The sequencing sample was made of peripheral blood. These receptors originate from a woman in her forties or fifties with COVID-19, enrolled during active disease.

The rearrangement uses TRBV12-3 or TRBV12-4 and TRBJ1-6, with D tentatively TRBD1 (5 bases). The V end lost 6 bases, the J end lost 10 bases, and 13 bases lay between the germline ends. CDR3 length equals 13 residues. Here the CDR3 DNA reads TGTGCCAGCAGACCTACAGGTGAATCACCCCTCCACTTT. Translation: CASRPTGESPLHF.

The table lists this clone with a few counts. J is TRBJ2-7 and V is TRBV30; D unresolved. Germline lookup yields CDR1 GTSNPN and CDR2 SVGIG (reference sequence). Trimming removed 0 bases at V and 5 bases at J, with 11 bases between. The CDR3 spans 13 residues. The CDR3 loop reads CAWSVLLVDEQYF. Written as DNA, the CDR3 is TGTGCCTGGAGTGTTTTATTGGTAGACGAGCAGTACTTC.

This rearrangement joins TRBV3-1 (or the pseudogene TRBV3-2) to TRBJ1-6; D unclear. The CDR3 has 16 amino acids. Germline V CDR1 and CDR2: LGHDT, YNNKEL (reference sequence). The V gene lost 0 bases and the J gene lost 4 bases, with 10 bases spanning the gap. DNA of the CDR3: TGTGCCAGCAGCCAAGATGGTAGGAGATATAATTCACCCCTCCACTTT. Protein: CASSQDGRRYNSPLHF.

J is TRBJ1-1 and V is TRBV12-5, with D uncertain. CDR3 length equals 13 residues. V was clipped by 2 bases and J by 4 bases, with 8 bases between them. Germline V lookup: CDR1 LGHNT, CDR2 FRNRAP. The DNA for the CDR3 is TGTGCTAGTGGTTTGACAGTTTCCACTGAAGCTTTCTTT. Residues: CASGLTVSTEAFF. Filled out from reference TRBV12-5 and TRBJ1-1, the complete variable domain reads DARVTQTPRHKVTEMGQEVTMRCQPILGHNTVFWYRQTMMQGLELLAYFRNRAPLDDSGMPKDRFSAEMPDATLATLKIQPSEPRDSAVYFCASGLTVSTEAFFGQGTRLTVV.

The genes are TRBV5-4 and TRBJ2-1, with a possible D match to TRBD1 (5 bases). Per germline, CDR1 SGHNT and CDR2 YYREEE (reference sequence). The CDR3 is 13 amino acids. Deletions cut 4 bases from V and 8 bases from J, with 13 bases between. The CDR3 region is CASSRTVGDEQFF. CDR3 DNA sequence: TGTGCCAGCAGCCGGACGGTAGGGGATGAGCAGTTCTTC.

The chain is built from TRBV30 and TRBJ1-2, with D possibly TRBD1 on 5 matching bases. The CDR3 length is 13 residues. CDR1 is GTSNPN, CDR2 SVGIG, per germline (reference sequence). Trimming shortened V by 3 bases and J by 4 bases, and 12 bases separated the two germline ends. The CDR3 spells CAWSPGWAYGYTF. The CDR3 DNA reads TGTGCCTGGAGCCCAGGGTGGGCCTATGGCTACACCTTC.

The chain is built from TRBV5-6 and TRBJ1-2; D is unclear. CDR1 is SGHDT and CDR2 is YYEEEE in the germline V gene. The CDR3 is 14 residues long. Trimming left V 5 bases short and J 3 bases short, with 14 bases between. The DNA of the CDR3 is TGTGCCAGCAGTCTGGGCCGATCCGACTATGGCTACACCTTC. Protein product: CASSLGRSDYGYTF.

J is TRBJ2-6 and V is TRBV4-2; 10 positions agree with TRBD2. CDR3 length equals 19 residues. The germline gives CDR1 LGHNA, CDR2 YNFKEQ. J gave up 4 bases and V 0 bases, and 9 bases lay outside the gene matches. The CDR3 protein is CASSQDRLAGVGGANVLTF. DNA for the CDR3: TGTGCCAGCAGCCAAGATAGGCTAGCGGGGGTGGGAGGGGCCAACGTCCTGACTTTC.

The chain couples TRBV3-1 (or the pseudogene TRBV3-2) to TRBJ1-3, with TRBD1 as a possible D gene (5 bases). The CDR3 runs 15 residues. Trimming shortened V by 3 bases and J by 0 bases, and 9 bases separated the two germline ends. The V gene's germline CDR1 is LGHDT and CDR2 YNNKEL (reference sequence). This chain's CDR3 is CASSQTESSGNTIYF. Written as DNA, the CDR3 is TGTGCCAGCAGCCAGACAGAAAGCTCTGGAAACACCATATATTTT.

The chain has TRBV4-1 and TRBJ2-7, with TRBD1 matching over 9 bases. The CDR3 has 15 residues. V trimming: 4 bases; J trimming: 6 bases; junction bases outside the gene matches: 10. Germline CDR1 is MGHRA and CDR2 is YSYEKL. The CDR3 reads CASSRRDREEIEQYF. In nucleotides, the CDR3 is TGCGCCAGCAGCCGCCGGGACAGGGAGGAGATCGAGCAGTACTTC.

The rearrangement joins TRBV30 to TRBJ2-3; 7 bases agree with TRBD1. CDR1 is GTSNPN and CDR2 is SVGIG in the germline V gene (reference sequence). V lost 4 bases, J lost 4 bases, and 8 bases stayed unmatched. The CDR3 consists of 14 residues. CDR3 sequence reads: CAWIGKGGADTQYF. CDR3 nucleotide sequence: TGTGCCTGGATCGGTAAAGGGGGCGCAGATACGCAGTATTTT.

Written as DNA, the CDR3 is TGCGCCAGCAGCGAGCAGGGGGCAAGTACGCAGTATTTT. Protein product: CASSEQGASTQYF. The gene calls are TRBV5-1 and TRBJ2-3, with 8 bases matching TRBD1. The CDR3 has 13 amino acids. Losses at the gene ends were 4 bases for V and 8 bases for J; bases not matched to a gene: 6. Germline CDR1 SGHRS, CDR2 YFSETQ. Based on the CDR3 plus reference TRBV5-1 and TRBJ2-3, the full variable domain is KAGVTQTPRYLIKTRGQQVTLSCSPISGHRSVSWYQQTPGQGLQFLFEYFSETQRNKGNFPGRFSGRQFSNSRSEMNVSTLELGDSALYLCASSEQGASTQYFGPGTRLTVL.

The gene calls are TRBV6-5 and TRBJ1-5, with a weak D call TRBD1 (6 bases). CDR1 is MNHEY, CDR2 SVGAGI, per germline. Trimming removed 6 bases at V and 4 bases at J, with 16 bases between. The CDR3 runs 15 residues. CDR3 amino acids: CASRIEGEGNQPQHF. CDR3 coding DNA: TGTGCCAGCAGAATAGAGGGGGAAGGGAATCAGCCCCAGCATTTT.

The chain combines TRBV24-1 with TRBJ2-1; TRBD2 agrees at 15 bases. The length of the CDR3 is 19 residues. J gave up 9 bases and V 4 bases, and 15 bases lay outside the gene matches. The germline V gene encodes CDR1 KGHDR and CDR2 SFDVKD. The CDR3 sequence is CATSETPGTSGGIGSEQFF. Written as DNA, the CDR3 is TGTGCCACCAGTGAAACCCCGGGGACTAGCGGGGGGATTGGAAGTGAGCAGTTCTTC.

The chain recombines TRBV4-1 with TRBJ1-3; D is unresolved. CDR3 length: 13 residues. Germline V lookup: CDR1 MGHRA, CDR2 YSYEKL. The V end was cut by 6 bases, the J end by 5 bases, with 11 bases between. CDR3 sequence (DNA): TGCGCCAGCAGAAATAGCGACCGAAACACCATATATTTT. Translating it yields CASRNSDRNTIYF.

The gene calls are TRBV19 and TRBJ1-1, with 9 positions matching TRBD1. Germline loops: CDR1 LNHDA, CDR2 SQIVND (reference sequence). This CDR3 region has 14 residues. With V trimmed by 5 bases and J by 5 bases, 6 bases remained unmatched. CDR3 nucleotide sequence: TGTGCCAGTAGTTTACAGGGGGCACGGACTGAAGCTTTCTTT. Its translation: CASSLQGARTEAFF. The full variable domain, completed using reference TRBV19 and TRBJ1-1, is DGGITQSPKYLFRKEGQNVTLSCEQNLNHDAMYWYRQDPGQGLRLIYYSQIVNDFQKGDIAEGYSVSREKKESFPLTVTSAQKNPTAFYLCASSLQGARTEAFFGQGTRLTVV.

The chain employs TRBV30 and TRBJ1-2; no firm D call. CDR1 and CDR2 from the germline V gene are GTSNPN and SVGIG (reference sequence). The CDR3 extends over 11 amino acids. V was pared by 1 base and J by 4 bases, with 4 bases between. In DNA form, the CDR3 reads TGTGCCTGGAGTGCCAGCTATGGCTACACCTTC. Translation: CAWSASYGYTF.

The chain is built from TRBV29-1 and TRBJ1-2; D remains ambiguous. Germline CDR1 and CDR2: SQVTM and ANQGSEA. V lost 6 bases and J 4 bases, leaving 15 bases between the germline ends. This CDR3 is 13 amino acids long. The CDR3 reads CSVTIHGGYGYTF. In DNA, the CDR3 is TGCAGCGTGACTATACACGGTGGCTATGGCTACACCTTC. Filled out from reference TRBV29-1 and TRBJ1-2, the complete variable domain reads SAVISQKPSRDICQRGTSLTIQCQVDSQVTMMFWYRQQPGQSLTLIATANQGSEATYESGFVIDKFPISRPNLTFSTLTVSNMSPEDSSIYLCSVTIHGGYGYTFGSGTRLTVV.

The chain has TRBV6-5 and TRBJ2-5; D may be TRBD1 (6 bases). V lost 8 bases, J lost 1 base, and 11 bases lay in between. Per germline, CDR1 MNHEY and CDR2 SVGAGI. The CDR3 has 13 amino acids. As DNA, the CDR3 is TGTGCCAGCGTGGACAGAGTCCAAGAGACCCAGTACTTC. Its translation: CASVDRVQETQYF.

The chain recombines TRBV6-5 with TRBJ2-4, with 9 positions matching TRBD1. Per germline, CDR1 MNHEY and CDR2 SVGAGI. The V gene end was trimmed by 0 bases and the J gene end by 6 bases; junction bases not matched to a gene: 6. The CDR3 totals 16 residues. The CDR3 is CASSYSRTGAANIQYF. The CDR3 DNA follows: TGTGCCAGCAGTTACTCGAGGACAGGGGCGGCAAACATTCAGTACTTC.

V usage is TRBV13 and J usage is TRBJ1-1; TRBD1 matches 7 bases. The germline V gene has CDR1 PRHDT and CDR2 FYEKMQ (reference sequence). Trimming cost V 4 bases and J 11 bases; bases outside gene matches: 7. The CDR3 loop spans 12 amino acids. The CDR3 reads CASSSGRGAAFF. DNA for the CDR3: TGTGCCAGCAGCTCAGGCAGGGGGGCGGCTTTCTTT.

With respect to this clone: The same CDR3 is also encoded by other DNA sequences in this sample. The chain combines TRBV11-2 with TRBJ1-3, with TRBD1 matching over 9 bases. The length of the CDR3 is 15 residues. V gave up 3 bases and J gave up 2 bases; unmatched junction bases: 2. Germline CDR1 reads SGHAT; CDR2 reads FQNNGV. CDR3 coding DNA: TGTGCCAGCAGCTTCTGGACAGGGGCTGGAAACACCATATATTTT. It codes for CASSFWTGAGNTIYF.

The rearrangement uses TRBV6-5 and TRBJ1-2; 11 bases align to TRBD1. The CDR3 runs to 14 residues. The germline gives CDR1 MNHEY, CDR2 SVGAGI. V was clipped by 7 bases and J by 5 bases; unmatched bases: 6. The DNA of the CDR3 is TGTGCCAGCAACCAAGGACAGGGGGCGTATGGCTACACCTTC. Residues: CASNQGQGAYGYTF.